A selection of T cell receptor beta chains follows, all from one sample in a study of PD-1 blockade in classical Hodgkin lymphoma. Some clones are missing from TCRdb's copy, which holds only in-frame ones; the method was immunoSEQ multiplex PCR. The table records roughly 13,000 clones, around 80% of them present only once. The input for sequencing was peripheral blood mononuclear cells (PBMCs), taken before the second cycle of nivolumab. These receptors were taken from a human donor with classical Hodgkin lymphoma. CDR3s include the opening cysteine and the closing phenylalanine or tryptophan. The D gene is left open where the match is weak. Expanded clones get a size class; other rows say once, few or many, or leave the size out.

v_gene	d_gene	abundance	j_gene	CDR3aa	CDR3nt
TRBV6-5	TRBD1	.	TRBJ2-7	CASSQQGPRTYEQYF	TGTGCCAGCAGTCAACAGGGGCCCCGTACCTACGAGCAGTACTTC
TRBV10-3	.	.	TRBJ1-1	CAISESIESTEAFF	TGTGCCATCAGTGAGTCGATTGAGAGCACTGAAGCTTTCTTT
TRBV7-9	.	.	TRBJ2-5	CASSSSGAPFQETQYF	TGTGCCAGCAGCTCCTCGGGGGCCCCCTTCCAAGAGACCCAGTACTTC
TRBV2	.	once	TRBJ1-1	CASMSIGGGTEAFF	TGTGCCAGCATGAGCATTGGAGGGGGGACTGAAGCTTTCTTT
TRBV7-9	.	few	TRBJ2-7	CASSSIVGEQYF	TGTGCCAGCAGCTCGATCGTAGGGGAGCAGTACTTC
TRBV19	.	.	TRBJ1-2	CASGGQVLLSHF	TGTGCCAGTGGAGGACAAGTCCTGCTTTCCCACTTC
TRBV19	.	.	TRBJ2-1	CASSIPGHQSYNEQFF	TGTGCCAGTAGTATTCCGGGACACCAGTCCTACAATGAGCAGTTCTTC
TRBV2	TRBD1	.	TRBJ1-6	CASSEQGLYSPLHF	TGTGCCAGCAGCGAACAGGGGCTTTATTCACCCCTCCACTTT
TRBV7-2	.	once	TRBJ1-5	CASSLGGGQPQHF	TGTGCCAGCAGCTTAGGTGGGGGTCAGCCCCAGCATTTT
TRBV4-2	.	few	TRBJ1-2	CASSGRTPSYGYTF	TGTGCCAGCAGCGGACGGACCCCAAGTTATGGCTACACCTTC
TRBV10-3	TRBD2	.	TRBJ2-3	CAISWTSGTDTQYF	TGTGCCATCAGTTGGACTAGCGGCACAGATACGCAGTATTTT
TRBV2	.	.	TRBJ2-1	CAVVVRIDHNEQFF	TGTGCCGTGGTGGTGCGGATAGACCACAATGAGCAGTTCTTC
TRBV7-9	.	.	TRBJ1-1	CASSAGPNTEAFF	TGTGCCAGCAGCGCCGGACCTAACACTGAAGCTTTCTTT
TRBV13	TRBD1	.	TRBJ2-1	CASSPPLGRGSYNEQFF	TGTGCCAGCAGCCCCCCGCTAGGCAGGGGGTCCTACAATGAGCAGTTCTTC
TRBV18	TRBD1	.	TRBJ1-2	CASSPTGTGNAGYTF	TGTGCCAGCTCACCAACCGGGACAGGGAATGCTGGCTACACCTTC
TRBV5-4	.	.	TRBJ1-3	CASSLQGGNTIYF	TGTGCCAGCAGCTTGCAAGGTGGAAACACCATATATTTT
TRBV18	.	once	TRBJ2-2	CASSPPSARDIGELFF	TGTGCCAGCTCACCACCGTCGGCCAGGGACATCGGGGAGCTGTTTTTT
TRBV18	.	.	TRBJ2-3	CASSPFLVPGPDTQYF	TGTGCCAGCTCACCCTTTCTGGTTCCGGGCCCAGATACGCAGTATTTT
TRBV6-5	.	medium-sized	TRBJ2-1	CASSYLGFYNEQFF	TGTGCCAGCAGTTACCTCGGGTTTTACAATGAGCAGTTCTTC
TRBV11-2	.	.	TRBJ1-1	CASTPRRNTEAFF	TGTGCCAGCACCCCACGGAGGAACACTGAAGCTTTCTTT
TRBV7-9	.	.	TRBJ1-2	CASSLVPGGARHYGYTF	TGTGCCAGCAGCTTAGTTCCCGGGGGCGCGCGCCACTATGGCTACACCTTC
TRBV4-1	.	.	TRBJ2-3	CASSQDNVGKRGTDTQYF	TGCGCCAGCAGCCAAGATAACGTTGGGAAGCGGGGCACAGATACGCAGTATTTT
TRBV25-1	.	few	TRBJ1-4	CASSETGVAREKLFF	TGTGCCAGCAGTGAGACGGGCGTGGCCAGAGAAAAACTGTTTTTT
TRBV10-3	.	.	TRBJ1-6	CAISATKGMYNSPLHF	TGTGCCATCAGTGCAACGAAGGGGATGTATAATTCACCCCTCCACTTT
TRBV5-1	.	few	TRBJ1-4	CASSLRGMSEKLFF	TGCGCCAGCAGCTTGAGGGGGATGTCTGAAAAACTGTTTTTT
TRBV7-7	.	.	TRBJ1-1	CASSSGPNTEAFF	TGTGCTAGCAGCTCCGGACCGAACACTGAAGCTTTCTTT
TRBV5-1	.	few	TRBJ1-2	CASSLEGTGYTF	TGCGCCAGCAGCTTGGAGGGAACGGGCTACACCTTC
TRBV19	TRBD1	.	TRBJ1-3	CASLPRDRQRAGNTIYF	TGTGCCAGCTTACCCCGGGACAGACAAAGGGCTGGAAACACCATATATTTT
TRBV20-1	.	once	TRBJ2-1	CSASRSNEQFF	TGCAGTGCTAGTCGAAGCAATGAGCAGTTCTTC
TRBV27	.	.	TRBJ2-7	CASSPRGAYEQYF	TGTGCCAGCAGTCCGAGGGGCGCCTACGAGCAGTACTTC
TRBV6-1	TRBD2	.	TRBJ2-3	CASSSGGAEDTQYF	TGTGCCAGCAGTAGCGGGGGGGCGGAAGATACGCAGTATTTT
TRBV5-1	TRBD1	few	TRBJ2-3	CASSLEGRGYTDTQYF	TGCGCCAGCAGCTTGGAGGGCAGGGGGTACACAGATACGCAGTATTTT
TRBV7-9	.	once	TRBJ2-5	CASSLVVGQKETQYF	TGTGCCAGCAGCTTAGTGGTTGGACAGAAAGAGACCCAGTACTTC
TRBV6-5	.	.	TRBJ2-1	CASRVRPVNEQFF	TGTGCCAGCAGAGTAAGGCCCGTCAATGAGCAGTTCTTC
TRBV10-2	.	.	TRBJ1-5	CASSVTSTQPQHF	TGCGCCAGCAGTGTTACGTCCACCCAGCCCCAGCATTTT
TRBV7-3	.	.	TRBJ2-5	CASSLSPQETQYF	TGTGCCAGCAGCTTAAGTCCCCAAGAGACCCAGTACTTC
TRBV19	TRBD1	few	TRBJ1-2	CASSGQGILNYGYTF	TGTGCCAGTTCCGGACAGGGGATTCTGAACTATGGCTACACCTTC
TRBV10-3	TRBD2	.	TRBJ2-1	CAIRGASGGNNEQFF	TGTGCCATCAGGGGAGCTAGCGGGGGTAACAATGAGCAGTTCTTC
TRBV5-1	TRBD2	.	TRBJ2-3	CASSLGSGASTDTQYF	TGCGCCAGCAGCTTGGGTAGCGGGGCTAGCACAGATACGCAGTATTTT
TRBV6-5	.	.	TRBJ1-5	CASSYSRSQPQHF	TGTGCCAGCAGTTACTCGAGGAGTCAGCCCCAGCATTTT
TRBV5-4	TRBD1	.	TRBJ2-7	CASSNLRTGGEQYF	TGTGCCAGCAGCAATTTACGGACAGGGGGCGAGCAGTACTTC
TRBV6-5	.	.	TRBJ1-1	CASFKVSEAFF	TGTGCCAGCTTCAAGGTTTCTGAAGCTTTCTTT
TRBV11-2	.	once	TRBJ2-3	CASSRSARDPDTQYF	TGTGCCAGCAGCCGCTCCGCTAGGGATCCAGATACGCAGTATTTT
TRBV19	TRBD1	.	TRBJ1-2	CASSAGTGSVDYGYTF	TGTGCCAGTAGTGCCGGGACAGGGTCGGTTGACTATGGCTACACCTTC
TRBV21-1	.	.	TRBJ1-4	CAIFGGQWEKLFF	TGTGCCATCTTTGGGGGACAGTGGGAAAAACTGTTTTTT
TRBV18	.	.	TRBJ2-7	CASSLNGGYEQYF	TGTGCCAGCTCATTAAATGGGGGCTACGAGCAGTACTTC
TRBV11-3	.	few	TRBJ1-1	CASSLQGMNTEAFF	TGTGCCAGCAGCTTACAGGGTATGAACACTGAAGCTTTCTTT
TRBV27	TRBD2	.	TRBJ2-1	CASSLYGTSGGFYNEQFF	TGTGCCAGCAGTTTATACGGGACTAGCGGGGGTTTCTACAATGAGCAGTTCTTC
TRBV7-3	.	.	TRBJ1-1	CASSLYGSMNTEAFF	TGTGCCAGCAGCTTGTATGGGTCCATGAACACTGAAGCTTTCTTT
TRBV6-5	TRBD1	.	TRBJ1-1	CASRNRGNTEAFF	TGTGCCAGCAGAAACAGGGGAAACACTGAAGCTTTCTTT
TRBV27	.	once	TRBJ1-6	CASSTGTNYSPLHF	TGTGCCAGCAGTACCGGGACAAATTATTCACCCCTCCACTTT
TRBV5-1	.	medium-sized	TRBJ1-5	CASSLSGSPVQPQHF	TGCGCCAGCAGCTTATCCGGGTCCCCAGTTCAGCCCCAGCATTTT
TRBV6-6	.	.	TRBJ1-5	CASSGRRVGDQPQHF	TGTGCCAGCAGTGGTAGAAGGGTCGGGGATCAGCCCCAGCATTTT
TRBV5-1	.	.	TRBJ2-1	CASSSGQSSYNEQFF	TGCGCCAGCAGCTCTGGACAGAGCTCCTACAATGAGCAGTTCTTC
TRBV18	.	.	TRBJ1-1	CASSRGRGRTEAFF	TGTGCCAGCTCACGGGGCAGGGGCCGGACTGAAGCTTTCTTT
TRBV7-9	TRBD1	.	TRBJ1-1	CASSRDRGRLSEAFF	TGTGCCAGCAGCCGGGACAGGGGGCGCTTGTCTGAAGCTTTCTTT